This T cell receptor (beta chain) comes out of a study of T cells in Graves' hyperthyroidism and ophthalmopathy. The germline V gene encodes CDR1 LNHNV and CDR2 YYDKDF (reference sequence). The CDR3 extends over 13 amino acids. The V and J ends lost 0 bases and 4 bases respectively, with 6 bases between them. This clonotype was counted a few times. Template material for amplifying TCR beta CDR3 regions consisted of RNA transcripts. The TCR CDR3 first-round RT-PCR relied on the HTBI primer set. TCRdb reprocessed the multiplex PCR reads via MiXCR and lists one record per CDR3 protein. The top ten clones hold more than 60% of a sample with 300,000 to 450,000 distinct CDR3 sequences, more than 20% of them seen once.

This rearrangement joins TRBV15 to TRBJ1-1; no reliable D call. The clonotype comes from a man aged 50-60 years with Graves' hyperthyroidism. The source material was blood. CDR3 bases: TGTGCCACCAGCAGAGATCCTACCACTGAAGCTTTCTTT. Translation gives CATSRDPTTEAFF.